The 28 T cell receptor beta chains below come from one sample, sequenced in a study of T-cell reconstitution after alpha-beta-depleted transplantation in children. Researchers prepared the TCRbeta library using unique molecular identifiers, the study reports. In TCRdb, the PCR reads were re-called with MiXCR into one record per CDR3 protein. The sample shows hundreds of thousands of distinct CDR3 sequences, roughly a quarter of them seen only once. The material sequenced was PBMCs, mostly from graft donor cells, taken 360 days after TCRalphabeta/CD19-depleted stem cell transplant. All receptors come from a female patient aged 2-15 years who had a stem cell transplant for congenital amegakaryocytic thrombocytopenia, so the T cells may come from the graft donor.

CDR3 region: CASSNERDRGPETQYF. The CDR3 region has the DNA TGTGCCAGCAGCAACGAAAGGGACAGGGGACCCGAGACCCAGTACTTC. This chain links TRBV21-1 with TRBJ2-5; no check of the table's D call, TRBD1, against the DNA was made. TRBV21-1 has pseudogene status. There are 16 residues in the CDR3.

V and J are TRBV2 and TRBJ2-5; D may be TRBD1 or TRBD2 (5 bases each). CDR1 is SNHLY, CDR2 FYNNEI, per germline. Trimming stripped 11 bases from V and 3 bases from J, with 19 bases between. The CDR3 covers 14 residues. CDR3 residues: CALTVSGLEETQYF. In DNA, the CDR3 is TGTGCCCTCACCGTTTCGGGGCTCGAAGAGACCCAGTACTTC. Full variable domain (rest looked up from reference TRBV2 and TRBJ2-5): EPEVTQTPSHQVTQMGQEVILRCVPISNHLYFYWYRQILGQKVEFLVSFYNNEISEKSEIFDDQFSVERPDGSNFTLKIRSTKLEDSAMYFCALTVSGLEETQYFGPGTRLLVL.

This clonotype was seen repeatedly, ten times or more. The CDR3 nucleotides read TGTGCCTCGGCAGGGGATAATGAAAAACTGTTTTTT. Its protein is CASAGDNEKLFF. The V call is TRBV12-3 or TRBV12-4, the J call TRBJ1-4, with D maybe TRBD1 (6 bases). V was clipped by 11 bases and J by 4 bases, with 11 bases between them. CDR3 length: 12 residues.

The V call is TRBV3-1, the J call TRBJ2-5; TRBD1 matches 7 bases. CDR3 length: 16 amino acids. The germline V gene encodes CDR1 LGHDT and CDR2 YNNKEL (reference sequence). J gave up 2 bases and V 2 bases, and 8 bases lay outside the gene matches. The CDR3 reads CASSQQRGLLQETQYF. CDR3 nucleotides: TGTGCCAGCAGCCAACAAAGGGGGCTCCTACAAGAGACCCAGTACTTC.

V and J are TRBV7-9 and TRBJ2-7; TRBD1 matches at 9 bases. Germline loops: CDR1 SEHNR, CDR2 FQNEAQ (reference sequence). The CDR3 has 15 amino acids. V dropped 1 base and J dropped 2; count of bases not matched to a gene: 3. CDR3 in DNA: TGTGCCAGCAGCTTAGGGTGGACAGGGGCCTACGAGCAGTACTTC. This gives the protein CASSLGWTGAYEQYF.

In this sample, this clonotype turned up a few times. The genes are TRBV7-3 and TRBJ2-3; D gene unclear. The CDR3 runs 14 residues. CDR1 SGHTA and CDR2 FQGTGA come from the germline V gene. V lost 2 bases and J 5 bases, leaving 11 bases between the germline ends. The CDR3 DNA reads TGTGCCAGCAGCTTACTAGGGAATCAAGATACGCAGTATTTT. Translating gives CASSLLGNQDTQYF.

The chain combines TRBV4-2 with TRBJ2-4; the match to TRBD1 covers 9 bases. Losses at the gene ends were 2 bases for V and 3 bases for J; bases not matched to a gene: 11. The CDR3 length is 18 residues. The germline gives CDR1 LGHNA, CDR2 YNFKEQ. This chain's CDR3 is CASSQNVRDRASKNIQYF. The CDR3 DNA reads as TGTGCCAGCAGCCAAAACGTCCGGGACAGGGCGAGCAAAAACATTCAGTACTTC.

In this sample, this clonotype turned up a few times. The chain couples TRBV7-9 to TRBJ1-1; D is unresolved. Germline V CDR1 and CDR2: SEHNR, FQNEAQ (reference sequence). The CDR3 has 12 amino acids. With 4 bases removed from V and 8 bases from J, the gap between germline ends came to 11 bases. This chain's CDR3 is CASSSPGYEAFF. The CDR3 DNA reads TGTGCCAGCAGCTCCCCCGGATACGAAGCTTTCTTT.

V gene TRBV6-1 combines with J gene TRBJ2-5; a weak D match, TRBD1 (5 bases). V lost 5 bases and J lost 5, with 15 bases in between. Germline CDR1 is MNHNS and CDR2 is SASEGT. The CDR3 sequence is 14 residues long. CDR3 sequence: CASSPAGSGETQYF. In DNA, the CDR3 is TGTGCCAGCAGTCCGGCAGGGTCTGGTGAGACCCAGTACTTC.

This clonotype occurred a few times. The chain is built from TRBV4-1 and TRBJ2-1; D may be TRBD1 (6 bases). Germline V gene lookup returns CDR1 MGHRA and CDR2 YSYEKL. CDR3 size: 14 residues. V lost 1 base, J lost 10 bases, and 14 bases lay in between. In DNA form, the CDR3 reads TGCGCCAGCAGCCAAGTACAGGGACAAGGGGAGCAGTTCTTC. Translating it yields CASSQVQGQGEQFF.

This clonotype was counted once. The chain links TRBV6-2 or TRBV6-3 to TRBJ2-1, with D tentatively TRBD2 (6 bases). The V end was cut by 10 bases, the J end by 7 bases, with 17 bases between. The CDR3 is 13 residues long. CDR1 is MNHEY, CDR2 SVGEGT, per germline. CDR3 protein: CAINRDFVNEQFF. The CDR3, as DNA: TGTGCCATAAACCGGGACTTTGTGAATGAGCAGTTCTTC.

The J gene is TRBJ2-2, the V gene TRBV5-1; tentatively, D is TRBD1 (6 bases). Between the trimmed V and J ends, which lost 2 bases and 1 base, there was a span of 18 bases. There are 18 residues in the CDR3. Germline CDR1 and CDR2: SGHRS and YFSETQ. The CDR3 sequence: CASSFYFRTDQNTGELFF. The CDR3 DNA reads as TGCGCCAGCAGCTTTTATTTTCGGACAGACCAGAACACCGGGGAGCTGTTTTTT. The full variable domain, in which reference TRBV5-1 and TRBJ2-2 provide the parts outside the CDR3, is KAGVTQTPRYLIKTRGQQVTLSCSPISGHRSVSWYQQTPGQGLQFLFEYFSETQRNKGNFPGRFSGRQFSNSRSEMNVSTLELGDSALYLCASSFYFRTDQNTGELFFGEGSRLTVL.

This clonotype was detected only a few times. The rearrangement links TRBV12-3 or TRBV12-4 to TRBJ2-1; D is perhaps TRBD2 (5 bases). This CDR3 has 13 amino acids. Deletions cut 1 base from V and 14 bases from J, with 15 bases between. The CDR3 region is CASSLEWASWEFF. The CDR3 coding sequence is TGTGCCAGCAGTTTAGAGTGGGCTAGCTGGGAGTTCTTC.

The sample holds a few counts of this clonotype. The chain recombines TRBV12-3 or TRBV12-4 with TRBJ2-1, with D perhaps given as TRBD1 or TRBD2 (5 bases each). Trimming left V 3 bases short and J 10 bases short, with 19 bases between. The length of the CDR3 is 15 residues. The CDR3 region is CASSFFGTSAHEQFF. In DNA form, the CDR3 reads TGTGCCAGCAGTTTTTTCGGGACCTCGGCCCACGAGCAGTTCTTC.

The rearrangement links TRBV20-1 to TRBJ2-4; no clear D gene. Deletions cut 6 bases from V and 0 bases from J, with 21 bases between. The CDR3 has 17 amino acids. Germline assignment: CDR1 DFQATT and CDR2 SNEGSKA (reference sequence). The CDR3 DNA reads as TGCAGTGCCCAAATCAATGGCCCAAATATAGCCAAAAACATTCAGTACTTC. Protein sequence: CSAQINGPNIAKNIQYF.

The table lists this clonotype with a few counts. This chain joins TRBV20-1 and TRBJ2-5; the D gene is possibly TRBD2 (5 bases). The CDR3 spans 12 residues. Trimming stripped 5 bases from V and 5 bases from J, with 12 bases between. Per the germline V gene, CDR1 is DFQATT and CDR2 is SNEGSKA (reference sequence). The DNA of the CDR3 is TGCAGTGCTGTGACTAACTCGGAGACCCAGTACTTC. Its translation: CSAVTNSETQYF.

V is TRBV7-9 and J is TRBJ1-5; D is undetermined. Trimming took 8 bases from V and 3 from J, leaving 8 bases between them. CDR1 and CDR2 from the germline V gene are SEHNR and FQNEAQ (reference sequence). This CDR3 spans 12 amino acids. As DNA, the CDR3 is TGTGCCAGCGGGCAGCACAATCAGCCCCAGCATTTT. Protein: CASGQHNQPQHF.

This clonotype has a handful of counts. The CDR3 nucleotides read TGCGCCAGCAGCCAAGAATTCGCGGTAGATACGCAGTATTTT. It specifies CASSQEFAVDTQYF. The gene calls are TRBV4-3 and TRBJ2-3; D is unresolved. The V gene lost 0 bases and the J gene lost 5 bases, with 9 bases spanning the gap. Germline values: CDR1 LGHNA, CDR2 YSLEER. This CDR3 contains 14 residues.

At least ten counts were recorded for this clonotype. This chain links TRBV12-3 or TRBV12-4 with TRBJ2-3, with a possible D match to TRBD1 (5 bases). CDR3 length: 14 residues. V was pared by 8 bases and J by 3 bases, with 15 bases between. The CDR3: CASGKGMRTDTQYF. The CDR3 region has the DNA TGTGCCAGCGGAAAGGGGATGCGGACAGATACGCAGTATTTT.

The V and J genes are TRBV7-8 and TRBJ2-5; 8 bases are a match to TRBD2. This CDR3 is 15 amino acids long. Germline lookup yields CDR1 SGHVS and CDR2 FQNEAQ. The V gene end was trimmed by 0 bases and the J gene end by 2 bases; junction bases not matched to a gene: 2. CDR3 bases: TGTGCCAGCAGCTTAGCCGGGACTAGACAAGAGACCCAGTACTTC. Translated, it gives CASSLAGTRQETQYF.

This clonotype occurred a few times. The chain uses TRBV11-2 and TRBJ2-1, with 8 bases lining up with TRBD2. The CDR3 runs 15 residues. J was trimmed by 3 bases and V by 4 bases; bases with no gene match: 5. Germline lookup yields CDR1 SGHAT and CDR2 FQNNGV. CDR3 sequence (DNA): TGTGCCAGCAGCTCCCGGGGGGGTCACTACAATGAGCAGTTCTTC. Translating it yields CASSSRGGHYNEQFF.

In DNA, the CDR3 is TGCGCCAGCAGCCCCAGGAGGGGGAACACTGAAGCTTTCTTT. Its protein product is CASSPRRGNTEAFF. The chain uses TRBV5-1 and TRBJ1-1, with a weak D call TRBD1 (5 bases). CDR3 length equals 14 residues. Between the trimmed V and J ends, which lost 4 bases and 1 base, there was a span of 11 bases. Germline CDR1 is SGHRS and CDR2 is YFSETQ.

The chain uses TRBV7-9 and TRBJ2-1; 8 bases map to TRBD2. Trimming at V came to 4 bases and at J to 7 bases, leaving 12 bases not matched to a gene. The CDR3 loop spans 16 amino acids. The V gene's germline CDR1 is SEHNR and CDR2 FQNEAQ (reference sequence). CDR3 nucleotide sequence: TGTGCCAGCAGCTCCCTCGGGACTAGACTCGGGAATGAGCAGTTCTTC. It is translated as CASSSLGTRLGNEQFF.

The chain joins TRBV20-1 to TRBJ2-5; 10 bases line up with TRBD2. This CDR3 spans 15 amino acids. The ends lost 3 bases at V and 2 bases at J; junction bases unmatched: 6. Looked up from germline, CDR1 is DFQATT and CDR2 is SNEGSKA (reference sequence). The DNA for the CDR3 is TGCAGTGCTAGTCCCCGTAGCGGGAGGCAAGAGACCCAGTACTTC. This sequence encodes CSASPRSGRQETQYF.

The genes are TRBV28 and TRBJ2-1; possible D gene TRBD1, 5 bases. Germline lookup yields CDR1 MDHEN and CDR2 SYDVKM. Trimming left V 8 bases short and J 0 bases short, with 14 bases between. This CDR3 is built from 15 residues. CDR3 nucleotide sequence: TGTGCCAGCGGGCAGGGTGGTCCCTCCTACAATGAGCAGTTCTTC. Protein sequence: CASGQGGPSYNEQFF.

V and J are TRBV18 and TRBJ2-4, with D perhaps matching TRBD1 or TRBD2 (5 bases each). Germline V gives CDR1 KGHSH, CDR2 LQKENI. The ends were cut back, 3 bases at V and 7 bases at J, with 13 bases in the middle. The CDR3 loop spans 14 amino acids. The CDR3 spells CASSPIGGKNIQYF. The CDR3 bases are TGTGCCAGCTCACCCATTGGGGGAAAGAACATTCAGTACTTC.

The J gene is TRBJ1-2, the V gene TRBV6-5; TRBD1 aligns across 10 bases. The J segment lost 4 bases and the V segment lost 4 bases, leaving 9 bases of the junction unmatched. CDR1 MNHEY and CDR2 SVGAGI come from the germline V gene. CDR3 length equals 16 residues. The CDR3 here is CASSFFRDRGTYGYTF. The CDR3 DNA reads TGTGCCAGCAGTTTTTTCCGGGACAGGGGAACCTATGGCTACACCTTC.

V and J are TRBV3-1 and TRBJ2-3; 7 bases map to TRBD2. J gave up 1 base and V 4 bases, and 11 bases lay outside the gene matches. The V gene's germline CDR1 is LGHDT and CDR2 YNNKEL (reference sequence). CDR3 length: 17 amino acids. This CDR3 reads CASSLSGTPVGTDTQYF. Written as DNA, the CDR3 is TGTGCCAGCAGCCTCAGCGGGACCCCAGTCGGCACAGATACGCAGTATTTT.